These T cell receptor beta chains were read from a single sample in a study of OX40 agonist ivuxolimab in advanced cancers. The protocol was immunoSEQ multiplex PCR, while the TCRdb copy is restricted to in-frame clones and leaves out a portion. The sample has about 68,000 clones, roughly 80% seen once; the top ten hold about a tenth. Sample: CD4+ or CD8+ T cells sorted from blood, taken in a trial of the OX40 agonist ivuxolimab. The receptors were gathered from an adult with an advanced solid tumor such as melanoma, head and neck, liver or kidney cancer. Each CDR3 is given with its conserved first and last residue. Fields, in order: V gene, J gene, D gene, clone size, CDR3 DNA, CDR3 protein. A D gene is named only where the DNA matches it firmly. The listing skips clone size in some rows; elsewhere it reads once, few, many or a size class.

>TRBV4-1|TRBJ1-2|TRBD1|.
TGCGCCAGCAGCCCGACAGGGGGAGGCGGCTACACCTTC
CASSPTGGGGYTF
>TRBV5-1|TRBJ1-4|.|.
TGCGCCAGCAGGTTTGGAGGGGCCGAAAAACTGTTTTTT
CASRFGGAEKLFF
>TRBV4-1|TRBJ1-5|.|few
TGCGCCAGCAGCCAAGAACCAGGGAGCAATCAGCCCCAGCATTTT
CASSQEPGSNQPQHF
>TRBV18|TRBJ1-5|.|.
TGTGCCAGCTCACCCTCATCTGGGAGCAATCAGCCCCAGCATTTT
CASSPSSGSNQPQHF
>TRBV29-1|TRBJ2-5|TRBD1|once
TGCAGCATCCTGACAGGGGACGAGACCCAGTACTTC
CSILTGDETQYF
>TRBV6-5|TRBJ2-5|.|.
TGTGCCAGCAGGCCTTTGGGGCTGTGGGGGGAGACCCAGTACTTC
CASRPLGLWGETQYF
>TRBV30|TRBJ2-3|.|once
TGTGCCTGGAGACCCCTCAGGGCGGTATCAGATACGCAGTATTTT
CAWRPLRAVSDTQYF
>TRBV5-1|TRBJ2-1|TRBD2|.
TGCGCCAGCACCTTGCGCGGGGGATTGGATGAGCAGTTCTTC
CASTLRGGLDEQFF
>TRBV10-3|TRBJ2-1|.|.
TGTGCCATCAGTGACCGAGGTGGGGCAGGGGAGAATGAGCAGTTCTTC
CAISDRGGAGENEQFF
>TRBV4-3|TRBJ2-2|TRBD2|few
TGCGCCAGCAGCCATCAGCGGGAGTCCGGGGAGCTGTTTTTT
CASSHQRESGELFF
>TRBV27|TRBJ2-1|.|.
TGTGCCAGCAGTTTAACCAGGAGCTCCTACAATGAGCAGTTCTTC
CASSLTRSSYNEQFF
>TRBV29-1|TRBJ1-4|.|.
TGCAGCGTTGAAGTGGGAGCAACTAATGAAAAACTGTTTTTT
CSVEVGATNEKLFF
>TRBV7-7|TRBJ2-2|.|.
TGTGCCCTGCGGAGTAACACCGGGGAGCTGTTTTTT
CALRSNTGELFF
>TRBV25-1|TRBJ2-5|.|few
TGTGCCAGCAGTGAATATGGACAACCCGGGGAGACCCAGTACTTC
CASSEYGQPGETQYF
>TRBV7-2|TRBJ1-2|TRBD1|.
TGTGCCAGCAGCCCTCGGACAGGGGAGAGCTATGGCTACACCTTC
CASSPRTGESYGYTF
>TRBV5-4|TRBJ2-6|TRBD1|few
TGTGCCAGCAGCCCCAATTTGGACAGGGCTGGGGCCAACGTCCTGACTTTC
CASSPNLDRAGANVLTF
>TRBV4-2|TRBJ2-1|.|.
TGTGCCAGCAGCCAAGAAATTACTGGTGAGCAGTTCTTC
CASSQEITGEQFF
>TRBV5-4|TRBJ2-2|.|few
TGTGCCAGCAGCCGCTCCGAAGCGAACACCGGGGAGCTGTTTTTT
CASSRSEANTGELFF